This T cell receptor beta chain was sequenced in a study of blood T cell repertoires in COVID-19. The CDR3 length is 15 residues. From germline, CDR1 is MNHEY and CDR2 SVGAGI. Trimming at V came to 8 bases and at J to 4 bases, leaving 9 bases not matched to a gene. Per the study methods: The assay estimated nucleated cells by amplifying reference gene primers. Only in-frame clones appear in the TCRdb table, and some are missing; sequencing was by immunoSEQ multiplex PCR. The D gene and trimming were derived from the DNA, and the V and J assignments and clone size from that table. The table lists approximately 120,000 clones, 75% to 90% of them singletons, with 4.3% in the top ten.

This clonotype originated in a human donor in a cohort sampled during active COVID-19. V is TRBV6-5 and J is TRBJ2-2, with 8 bases matching TRBD1. The material sequenced was peripheral blood. Here the CDR3 reads CASLDRGGGTGELFF. The CDR3 DNA is TGTGCCAGCTTAGACAGGGGAGGCGGCACCGGGGAGCTGTTTTTT.